This TCR delta chain was recovered during a study of gamma-delta T cells after stem cell transplantation. This clone is classed as medium-sized. CDR1 is GEAIGNYY, CDR2 EKD, per germline. J gave up 0 bases and V 0 bases, and 12 bases lay outside the gene matches. This CDR3 spans 18 amino acids. TCRdb reapplied CATT to the RT-PCR reads. The sample comprises over 3,000 delta-chain clones, 20% to 25% of which are singletons, and roughly a quarter rests with the top ten. The chain joins TRDV2 to TRDJ1; 7 bases match TRDD3. The TCR was taken from a human donor. It is not recorded whose cells these are; they may come from a transplant donor. The material sequenced was gamma-delta T cells. CDR3 sequence reads: CACDTVPPVLGYTDKLIF. The CDR3 nucleotides read TGTGCCTGTGACACCGTTCCGCCTGTACTGGGGTACACCGATAAACTCATCTTT.